The present entry profiles one TCR beta chain with its context. Its recognized antigen is unknown. This may arise from a read error, as a much more abundant clone is one base away. The data were taken from a study of blood T cells in healthy people across ages (dated by TCRdb to the mid-2010s). Context from the whole study: In model experiments, roughly one uniquely barcoded TCR beta cDNA molecule per two T cells was captured by template switching. To avoid experimental bias, donors of different ages were spread randomly across the sequencing lanes. Donors were grouped into four age groups: young (average about 15 years), middle-aged (39), aged (about 60) and long-lived (over 80). Age-related changes in TCR beta repertoire diversity were measured in the study by deep sequencing normalized with unique cDNA molecular identifiers. The study analyzed two additional independent replicas of 1 million unique cDNA reads from the same blood draw for two donors, one aged 18 to 29 and one aged 80 or older.

Its CDR3 holds 16 amino acids, cysteine through phenylalanine. The CDR3 DNA has 48 bases and is translated from base 1. Taken from the germline V gene, the CDR1 and CDR2 loops are MDHEN and SYDVKM. V lost 6 bases and J lost 3 bases, and the count of bases not matched to a germline gene is 11. Overall results and qualifications from the work: The percentage of naive T cells measured by flow cytometry correlated strongly with observed TCR beta diversity. Observed TCR beta diversity per million T cells fell roughly linearly with age, and a significant reduction was already apparent by age about 43. Compared with the aged group, more naive CD4+ T cells, fewer expanded clones and increased TCR diversity were shown by the long-lived group, suggesting age selection. Estimates of total diversity from one million sequenced T cells were regarded as lower bounds and underestimates. Because the CMV infection status of the donors was unknown, age-related changes in expanded clonotypes may potentially have been confounded. Bulk unsorted PBMC profiling prevented conclusive comparison of naive and antigen-experienced compartments.

The roughly 39 donors, aged roughly 6 to 95 years, were systemically healthy Caucasian individuals from Russia. Around 10 milliliters of peripheral blood were drawn from each donor into EDTA-treated Vacutainer tubes. Ficoll-Paque density-gradient centrifugation was used to isolate PBMCs, with at least 7 million per sample. Trizol reagent was used to extract total RNA from PBMCs, with at least 6 micrograms per sample. For every donor, flow cytometry on a PBMC aliquot measured the percentage of naive CD45RAhigh/CD27high T cells. The library was built by means of 5' RACE. Sequenced using an Illumina HiSeq 2500. A second PCR of 7 to 11 cycles was performed with a sample-barcoded 5' primer and a J-beta primer mix. Each TCR beta cDNA molecule received a unique molecular identifier from a template-switch 5' adaptor carrying 12 random nucleotides. Each sample yielded at least 3 million CDR3-containing paired-end reads. All of the RNA was converted into first-strand cDNA using the Mint cDNA synthesis kit, with a TRBC-specific oligonucleotide serving as the primer. Following uracil-DNA glycosylase treatment, all cDNA underwent a first 18-cycle PCR with the universal primers M1SS and BC2_uni_R. Under the source paper's analysis protocol: Each sample was normalized by randomly selecting 1 million high-quality reads, each carrying a distinct molecular identifier. Instead of being binned into consensus sequences, reads with shared molecular identifiers were discarded. MiTCR, with a Q25 quality threshold and the strictest error-elimination algorithm, was used for CDR3 identification, clonotype clustering and error correction. A nonparametric unseen species model with Euler transformation was used to estimate a lower bound on total TCR beta diversity. TCRdb trimmed public reads at Q25 via fastp, called clones via MiXCR and kept in-frame beta chains. Records with the same CDR3 protein are collapsed into one entry carrying the most frequent genes and DNA. V and J calls and clone size were set by TCRdb, not the authors. The table for this sample lists approximately 810,000 distinct CDR3 sequences; 25% to 35% of them were counted only once. The ten largest clones take up 17% of the sample.

The chain is made from TRBV28 and TRBJ1-5; 7 middle bases align to TRBD1. Sequenced material: blood. This sequence originates from a woman aged 80 or older in good health. The sequenced DNA is TGTGCCAGCAGCCCACAGGGGAAGTTTAACAATCAGCCCCAGCATTTT. This translates into CASSPQGKFNNQPQHF. Extended through the reference TRBV28 and TRBJ1-5 proteins, this CDR3 yields the full variable domain: DVKVTQSSRYLVKRTGEKVFLECVQDMDHENMFWYRQDPGLGLRLIYFSYDVKMKEKGDIPEGYSVSREKKERFSLILESASTNQTSMYLCASSPQGKFNNQPQHFGDGTRLSIL.